The sequence of this T cell receptor (beta chain) was determined in a study of T cell responses to AZD1222 COVID-19 vaccine. Some clones are missing from TCRdb's copy, which holds only in-frame ones; the method was immunoSEQ multiplex PCR. This sample yields about 120,000 clones, of which more than 70% are seen a single time; about 1.4% belongs to the top ten. V was cut by 2 bases and J by 2 bases, with 12 bases left in between. The CDR3 spans 15 residues. Germline-derived CDR1 and CDR2 are SGHVS and FQNEAQ. Comments on this clone: What it recognizes is unknown.

Study-level results: Recipients of two AZD1222 doses showed rising Spike-specific TCR breadth and depth. Among the donors, most were white British and more were female, and clonal diversity was possibly underestimated.

V is TRBV7-8 and J is TRBJ2-5; D ambiguous. This clonotype was obtained from an adult in good health. Source: peripheral blood, taken on day 0 of AZD1222 vaccination. The CDR3 reads CASSLNGFSQETQYF. CDR3 bases: TGTGCCAGCAGCTTAAATGGGTTTTCGCAAGAGACCCAGTACTTC. The full variable domain, completed using reference TRBV7-8 and TRBJ2-5, is GAGVSQSPRYKVAKRGQDVALRCDPISGHVSLFWYQQALGQGPEFLTYFQNEAQLDKSGLPSDRFFAERPEGSVSTLKIQRTQQEDSAVYLCASSLNGFSQETQYFGPGTRLLVL.